These 6 T cell receptor beta chains originate from one sample sequenced in a study of cytotoxic CD8 clonotypes in ibrutinib-treated CLL. The assay was immunoSEQ multiplex PCR, and TCRdb's table has in-frame clones only and misses some. This table has around 140,000 clones, 80% appearing once. The source material was PBMCs, sampled after 36 months of ibrutinib treatment. The receptors stem from a human donor with chronic lymphocytic leukemia.

V gene TRBV14 combines with J gene TRBJ2-3; 11 positions match TRBD2. Trimming cost V 5 bases and J 5 bases; bases outside gene matches: 0. The CDR3 extends over 13 amino acids. The germline V gene has CDR1 SGHDN and CDR2 FVKESK. The CDR3, as DNA: TGTGCCAGCAGCGGACTAGCGGGAGATACGCAGTATTTT. Translation gives CASSGLAGDTQYF.

The chain employs TRBV18 and TRBJ1-3; TRBD1 is a possible D gene (6 bases). The germline V gene has CDR1 KGHSH and CDR2 LQKENI. The CDR3 runs to 16 residues. The V and J ends lost 6 bases and 4 bases respectively, with 19 bases between them. The CDR3 sequence is CASSPMDSALGNTIYF. The CDR3 DNA reads as TGTGCCAGCTCGCCGATGGACAGTGCGCTCGGAAACACCATATATTTT.

The chain is built from TRBV4-1 and TRBJ2-5, with 7 positions matching TRBD2. Germline CDR1 and CDR2: MGHRA and YSYEKL. This CDR3 region has 16 residues. V was pared by 4 bases and J by 5 bases, with 13 bases of the junction left unmatched. The CDR3 sequence is CASSPRGGTVLETQYF. For the CDR3, the DNA is TGCGCCAGCAGCCCGAGGGGAGGGACCGTCCTTGAGACCCAGTACTTC.

This clone was observed a handful of times. The chain couples TRBV6-5 to TRBJ2-7; D call uncertain. With 2 bases removed from V and 0 bases from J, the gap between germline ends came to 5 bases. This CDR3 is built from 13 residues. Germline assignment: CDR1 MNHEY and CDR2 SVGAGI. The chain's CDR3 is CASSYRDSYEQYF. The CDR3 DNA follows: TGTGCCAGCAGTTACAGGGACTCCTACGAGCAGTACTTC.

The chain combines TRBV4-2 with TRBJ1-1, with TRBD1 as a possible D gene (6 bases). Germline lookup yields CDR1 LGHNA and CDR2 YNFKEQ. The CDR3 extends over 15 amino acids. Trimming shortened V by 4 bases and J by 2 bases, and 14 bases separated the two germline ends. CDR3 nucleotide sequence: TGTGCCAGCAGCCGAGGCAGGGGCACTAACACTGAAGCTTTCTTT. Translation: CASSRGRGTNTEAFF.

The genes are TRBV6-1 and TRBJ2-5; TRBD1 or TRBD2 may be the D gene (5 bases each). V was trimmed by 4 bases and J by 1 base, leaving 19 bases between them. Germline assignment: CDR1 MNHNS and CDR2 SASEGT. This CDR3 contains 17 residues. This chain's CDR3 is CASSGGWGSGLQETQYF. The CDR3 region has the DNA TGTGCCAGCAGTGGCGGTTGGGGGTCCGGCCTCCAAGAGACCCAGTACTTC.